This T cell receptor beta chain was sequenced in a study of vaccination and CD4 T cells after COVID-19. Findings and caveats of the study: Convalescent patients showed a median approximately 84% of reactive clones that were seen only post-vaccination. Relatively small numbers of convalescent patients were studied, with no early post-infection timepoints included.

CD4+ T cells that had been cultured provided DNA sequenced with the Oncomine TCR Beta short-read assay. The genomic DNA was obtained from cultured CD4+ T cells by extraction with the QIAamp micro DNA kit. MiXCR, applied by TCRdb to the PCR reads, yields one record per CDR3 protein. The profile shows fewer than 10,000 distinct CDR3 sequences, about 35% of them singletons. CDR1 and CDR2 (germline): MDHEN, SYDVKM. Trimming took off 10 bases at V and 4 bases at J, with 14 bases between the two ends. CDR3 length: 12 amino acids. Points on this clonotype: Its antigen is undetermined.

The treatment was: approximately 9-day PBMC culture with coronavirus spike peptide pools or control peptides (ViraFEST assay). Samples of CD4+ T cells were obtained from the unexposed donor before the COVID-19 pandemic (2011-2018). Whenever cell numbers allowed, CD4+ T cells from unexposed donors were probed with SARS-CoV-2 S/N and four cold-coronavirus spikes. This TCR derives from a human donor in good health. The rearrangement links TRBV28 to TRBJ2-7; no definite D call. Sequenced material: CD4+ T cells from blood, cultured in vitro. The CDR3 protein is CATGQPIYEQYF. In DNA form, the CDR3 reads TGTGCCACGGGCCAGCCGATTTACGAGCAGTACTTC.